A selection of T cell receptor beta chains follows, all from one sample in a study of blood T cell repertoires in COVID-19. The method was immunoSEQ multiplex PCR; TCRdb's version includes in-frame clones alone and lacks a portion of them. The data contain about 72,000 clones, roughly 82% of them singletons. What was sequenced was peripheral blood. Receptor source: a man in his 60s with acute or convalescent COVID-19. Both conserved end residues are trimmed from each CDR3. D genes are given only for firm matches.

V	D	J	CDR3
TRBV4-3	.	TRBJ1-2	ASSQEADSNYGYT
TRBV9	.	TRBJ1-1	ASSALQGGGTEAF
TRBV29-1	TRBD1	TRBJ2-5	SVGTAQETQY
TRBV2	TRBD1	TRBJ2-7	ASSEGLGQIYEQY
TRBV18	.	TRBJ1-1	ASSPQISENTEAF
TRBV6-1	.	TRBJ1-4	ASSEERSATNEKLF
TRBV30	.	TRBJ1-3	AWSVLTGNTIY
TRBV7-9	.	TRBJ2-7	ASRISGEPYEQY
TRBV5-6	.	TRBJ1-4	ASSRGRANEKLF
TRBV6-2/TRBV6-3	.	TRBJ1-1	ASSHFLGPNQGAF
TRBV18	TRBD1	TRBJ2-6	ASSPNRGLGANVLT
TRBV6-2/TRBV6-3	.	TRBJ2-2	ASSYLHQELF
TRBV18	.	TRBJ2-4	ASSGAGGKNIQY
TRBV18	.	TRBJ1-1	ASSPGVQLNTEAF
TRBV4-2	.	TRBJ2-3	ASSQDEVKAQY
TRBV2	.	TRBJ1-4	ASSARIEKLF
TRBV9	TRBD2	TRBJ2-3	ASSGSGSITDTQY
TRBV2	TRBD1	TRBJ1-1	ASSKQGSTEAF
TRBV15	.	TRBJ1-4	ATSRDFQTESPEKLF
TRBV5-4	TRBD1	TRBJ1-1	ASSLGSGGYGTEAF
TRBV5-4	TRBD2	TRBJ2-7	ASSRLSSGGSYEQY
TRBV7-9	.	TRBJ1-1	ASSLVPGLNTEAF
TRBV6-5	TRBD1	TRBJ1-1	ASSLDRRNTEAF
TRBV6-2/TRBV6-3	.	TRBJ2-1	ASSYSGFRDNEQF
TRBV24-1	.	TRBJ2-5	ATSGPGFGETQY
TRBV14	.	TRBJ2-7	ASSPPGARVHEQY
TRBV5-1	.	TRBJ1-1	ASSPGGRNTEAF
TRBV4-3	.	TRBJ1-1	ASSQGWRTEAF
TRBV19	.	TRBJ1-4	ASSRVPTNEKLF
TRBV30	TRBD1	TRBJ1-2	AWSEGTGGT
TRBV6-2/TRBV6-3	.	TRBJ1-5	ASSYAGGSNQPQH
TRBV5-5	TRBD1	TRBJ2-5	ASSLRTGRETQY
TRBV30	.	TRBJ1-5	ACAIRGNQPQH
TRBV9	TRBD1	TRBJ2-7	ASSVKGQDYEQY
TRBV5-6	.	TRBJ1-2	ASSGINRAANYGYT
TRBV5-4	TRBD1	TRBJ1-2	ASRSGQDDYGYT
TRBV6-5	TRBD2	TRBJ2-2	ASSYSPGGGTGELF
TRBV2	TRBD1	TRBJ1-1	ASNGQGLSEAF
TRBV3-1/TRBV3-2	.	TRBJ1-1	ASSQDLFSRGEAF
TRBV7-6	TRBD1	TRBJ1-2	ASSFGQGLGGYT
TRBV6-2/TRBV6-3	TRBD1	TRBJ2-7	ASSWDRGAYEQY
TRBV12-5	.	TRBJ1-1	ASGEGGRSF
TRBV10-3	.	TRBJ2-3	AISDAGKVGPTQY
TRBV5-1	.	TRBJ1-3	ASSIGGYSGNTIY
TRBV28	TRBD1	TRBJ1-1	ASSFRDRGNTEAF